These T cell receptor beta chains were read from a single sample in a study of cytomegalovirus exposure and HLA in healthy donors. Sequencing was performed with immunoSEQ multiplex PCR; in TCRdb, only in-frame clones are kept and a portion is missing. Of some 96,000 clones listed, 50% to 80% were seen once; the top ten hold 3.2%. Sequenced: PBMCs. These receptors were obtained from a man aged 55 to 69 in good health and CMV-seronegative. Each CDR3 is given with its conserved first and last residue. The order of the fields is V gene, D gene, clone size, J gene, CDR3 protein, CDR3 DNA. A D gene is named only where the DNA matches it firmly. Clone size, where shown, is once, few, many, or a class for clones that have expanded.

V: TRBV10-3
D: TRBD1
size: few
J: TRBJ1-1
CDR3: CAIGGDSDTEAFF
DNA: TGTGCCATCGGCGGGGACAGCGACACTGAAGCTTTCTTT

V: TRBV11-2
D: TRBD1
size: -
J: TRBJ2-5
CDR3: CASSFVTGGQETQYF
DNA: TGTGCCAGCAGCTTCGTGACAGGGGGCCAAGAGACCCAGTACTTC

V: TRBV28
D: TRBD1
size: -
J: TRBJ2-7
CDR3: CASRPQGTVSYEQYF
DNA: TGTGCCAGCAGGCCACAGGGGACCGTCTCCTACGAGCAGTACTTC

V: TRBV19
D: TRBD1
size: -
J: TRBJ2-1
CDR3: CASSAQGGSYNEQFF
DNA: TGTGCCAGTAGTGCACAGGGGGGCTCCTACAATGAGCAGTTCTTC

V: TRBV5-1
D: -
size: -
J: TRBJ2-3
CDR3: CASSLVERTGTDTQYF
DNA: TGCGCCAGCAGCTTGGTGGAGCGGACCGGCACAGATACGCAGTATTTT

V: TRBV13
D: TRBD2
size: -
J: TRBJ2-5
CDR3: CASSVSGRALETQYF
DNA: TGTGCCAGCAGCGTTAGCGGGAGGGCCTTAGAGACCCAGTACTTC

V: TRBV5-1
D: TRBD2
size: once
J: TRBJ2-2
CDR3: CASSLTGGAGELFF
DNA: TGCGCCAGCAGCTTGACCGGGGGGGCCGGGGAGCTGTTTTTT

V: TRBV5-1
D: -
size: few
J: TRBJ2-5
CDR3: CASSLPPQETQYF
DNA: TGCGCCAGCAGCTTGCCTCCCCAAGAGACCCAGTACTTC

V: TRBV21-1
D: -
size: few
J: TRBJ2-6
CDR3: CASSNCELSSSGANVLTF
DNA: TGTGCCAGCAGCAATTGTGAACTCTCAAGCTCTGGGGCCAACGTCCTGACTTTC

V: TRBV14
D: TRBD1
size: -
J: TRBJ2-7
CDR3: CASSPRRGGWGQYF
DNA: TGTGCCAGCAGCCCGCGGAGAGGGGGCTGGGGGCAGTACTTC

V: TRBV6-1
D: -
size: few
J: TRBJ1-2
CDR3: CASRTGVGNYGYTF
DNA: TGTGCCAGCAGGACGGGAGTAGGCAACTATGGCTACACCTTC

V: TRBV21-1
D: -
size: few
J: TRBJ2-3
CDR3: CASREGGTGGPSTDTQYF
DNA: TGTGCCAGCAGGGAAGGTGGGACAGGGGGTCCTAGCACAGATACGCAGTATTTT

V: TRBV11-2
D: TRBD2
size: few
J: TRBJ2-7
CDR3: CASSLGGGSYEQYF
DNA: TGTGCCAGCAGCTTAGGCGGGGGCTCCTACGAGCAGTACTTC

V: TRBV6-4
D: TRBD2
size: -
J: TRBJ2-5
CDR3: CASIPGGARETQYF
DNA: TGTGCCAGCATTCCCGGGGGGGCCCGGGAGACCCAGTACTTC

V: TRBV6-5
D: -
size: -
J: TRBJ1-1
CDR3: CASSWYRGTEAFF
DNA: TGTGCCAGCAGTTGGTATAGGGGCACTGAAGCTTTCTTT

V: TRBV5-1
D: TRBD1
size: few
J: TRBJ1-2
CDR3: CASSRTGGAVNYGYTF
DNA: TGCGCCAGCAGCCGGACAGGGGGCGCGGTGAACTATGGCTACACCTTC

V: TRBV9
D: TRBD2
size: -
J: TRBJ2-5
CDR3: CASSPWTSGGAFQETQYF
DNA: TGTGCCAGCAGCCCTTGGACTAGCGGGGGGGCCTTCCAAGAGACCCAGTACTTC

V: TRBV2
D: -
size: few
J: TRBJ2-7
CDR3: CASSYSRSERAGYEQYF
DNA: TGTGCCAGCAGTTACTCGAGATCGGAGAGGGCCGGATACGAGCAGTACTTC

V: TRBV10-1
D: -
size: -
J: TRBJ1-2
CDR3: CASSESSYGYTF
DNA: TGCGCCAGCAGTGAGTCCAGCTATGGCTACACCTTC

V: TRBV28
D: TRBD1
size: once
J: TRBJ2-7
CDR3: CASKRQGRYEQYF
DNA: TGTGCCAGCAAACGACAGGGGCGCTACGAGCAGTACTTC

V: TRBV7-7
D: TRBD2
size: few
J: TRBJ2-7
CDR3: CASSPRLAGPYEQYF
DNA: TGTGCCAGCAGCCCTCGACTAGCGGGCCCCTACGAGCAGTACTTC

V: TRBV27
D: TRBD1
size: -
J: TRBJ2-3
CDR3: CASSFLRGTSTDTQYF
DNA: TGTGCCAGCAGTTTCCTCAGGGGGACAAGCACAGATACGCAGTATTTT

V: TRBV30
D: TRBD1
size: -
J: TRBJ2-7
CDR3: CAWSRQGAYYEQYF
DNA: TGTGCCTGGAGCAGACAGGGGGCCTACTACGAGCAGTACTTC

V: TRBV7-3
D: -
size: few
J: TRBJ2-5
CDR3: CASTESGLTQETQYF
DNA: TGTGCCAGCACCGAATCCGGACTCACCCAAGAGACCCAGTACTTC

V: TRBV6-4
D: -
size: -
J: TRBJ2-3
CDR3: CASSVGASADTQYF
DNA: TGTGCCAGCAGTGTAGGGGCTAGCGCAGATACGCAGTATTTT

V: TRBV19
D: TRBD1
size: few
J: TRBJ1-2
CDR3: CASSFQGGPYRSGYTF
DNA: TGTGCCAGTAGCTTTCAGGGGGGCCCCTATAGGAGTGGCTACACCTTC

V: TRBV4-2
D: TRBD2
size: -
J: TRBJ2-5
CDR3: CASSQRLAEETQYF
DNA: TGTGCCAGCAGCCAGCGCCTAGCGGAAGAGACCCAGTACTTC

V: TRBV7-9
D: TRBD2
size: few
J: TRBJ2-7
CDR3: CSSSTSGGAYEQYF
DNA: TGTTCCAGCAGCACTAGCGGGGGGGCATACGAGCAGTACTTC

V: TRBV6-5
D: TRBD1
size: -
J: TRBJ1-6
CDR3: CASSWDRAEDSPLHF
DNA: TGTGCCAGCAGCTGGGACAGGGCGGAGGATTCACCCCTCCACTTT

V: TRBV5-1
D: TRBD1
size: -
J: TRBJ2-2
CDR3: CASSSGQGTTGELFF
DNA: TGCGCCAGCAGCTCGGGACAGGGGACCACCGGGGAGCTGTTTTTT

V: TRBV9
D: -
size: -
J: TRBJ2-2
CDR3: CASSAKGRQGFPGELFF
DNA: TGTGCCAGCAGCGCGAAAGGCCGGCAGGGATTCCCCGGGGAGCTGTTTTTT

V: TRBV23-1
D: -
size: few
J: TRBJ1-5
CDR3: CASSHGQPAIGNQPQHF
DNA: TGCGCCAGCAGTCACGGACAGCCCGCAATTGGCAATCAGCCCCAGCATTTT

V: TRBV11-2
D: TRBD1
size: -
J: TRBJ2-7
CDR3: CASSLEAGGTEQYF
DNA: TGTGCCAGCAGCTTAGAGGCAGGGGGCACCGAGCAGTACTTC

V: TRBV5-1
D: -
size: -
J: TRBJ2-7
CDR3: CASSLDYGDYEQYF
DNA: TGCGCCAGCAGCTTGGACTACGGCGACTACGAGCAGTACTTC

V: TRBV7-2
D: -
size: -
J: TRBJ1-5
CDR3: CASSPGPRNQPQHF
DNA: TGTGCCAGCAGCCCAGGGCCCCGGAATCAGCCCCAGCATTTT

V: TRBV27
D: TRBD1
size: -
J: TRBJ1-5
CDR3: CASSPGTGEQPQHF
DNA: TGTGCCAGCAGTCCTGGGACAGGGGAACAGCCCCAGCATTTT

V: TRBV14
D: -
size: -
J: TRBJ1-1
CDR3: CASSLDRNTEAFF
DNA: TGTGCCAGCAGCTTGGACAGGAACACTGAAGCTTTCTTT

V: TRBV5-6
D: -
size: -
J: TRBJ2-1
CDR3: CASSLPESSSYNEQFF
DNA: TGTGCCAGCAGCTTGCCGGAGTCCTCCTCCTACAATGAGCAGTTCTTC

V: TRBV19
D: -
size: -
J: TRBJ2-7
CDR3: CASSITPQANEQYF
DNA: TGTGCCAGTAGCATAACCCCTCAGGCCAACGAGCAGTACTTC

V: TRBV5-4
D: -
size: -
J: TRBJ1-2
CDR3: CASSGDGNYGYTF
DNA: TGTGCCAGCAGCGGAGACGGGAACTATGGCTACACCTTC

V: TRBV2
D: -
size: -
J: TRBJ2-1
CDR3: CASKPLANSYNEQFF
DNA: TGTGCCAGCAAGCCCTTAGCGAACTCCTACAATGAGCAGTTCTTC

V: TRBV6-4
D: TRBD2
size: -
J: TRBJ2-1
CDR3: CASSELAGAYNEQFF
DNA: TGTGCCAGCAGTGAATTAGCGGGAGCCTACAATGAGCAGTTCTTC

V: TRBV11-1
D: -
size: -
J: TRBJ1-4
CDR3: CASSSTGFDEKLFF
DNA: TGTGCCAGCAGCTCGACAGGTTTTGATGAAAAACTGTTTTTT

V: TRBV6-1
D: -
size: -
J: TRBJ1-4
CDR3: CASSEAAAGREKLFF
DNA: TGTGCCAGCAGTGAAGCGGCAGCTGGGAGGGAAAAACTGTTTTTT

V: TRBV11-3
D: -
size: -
J: TRBJ2-3
CDR3: CASSLPGDTQYF
DNA: TGTGCCAGCAGCTTACCGGGGGATACGCAGTATTTT

V: TRBV11-3
D: -
size: -
J: TRBJ1-6
CDR3: CASSLEVGTTNSPLHF
DNA: TGTGCCAGCAGCTTAGAGGTCGGGACAACTAATTCACCCCTCCACTTT

V: TRBV5-4
D: -
size: -
J: TRBJ2-1
CDR3: CASSWGFGTPDDEQFF
DNA: TGTGCCAGCAGCTGGGGATTCGGGACTCCGGACGATGAGCAGTTCTTC

V: TRBV5-5
D: TRBD1
size: once
J: TRBJ1-6
CDR3: CASSSSPGQALAPLHF
DNA: TGTGCCAGCAGCTCCTCCCCGGGACAGGCCCTAGCACCCCTCCACTTT

V: TRBV2
D: -
size: -
J: TRBJ1-5
CDR3: CASSEGQNYQPQHF
DNA: TGTGCCAGCAGTGAAGGACAGAACTATCAGCCCCAGCATTTT

V: TRBV2
D: TRBD1
size: few
J: TRBJ1-1
CDR3: CASRPGQGVQNTEAFF
DNA: TGTGCCAGCAGGCCGGGACAGGGAGTACAGAACACTGAAGCTTTCTTT

V: TRBV2
D: TRBD1
size: -
J: TRBJ1-1
CDR3: CASSPGTGGTEAFF
DNA: TGTGCCAGCAGTCCCGGGACAGGGGGCACTGAAGCTTTCTTT

V: TRBV30
D: -
size: -
J: TRBJ2-2
CDR3: CAWKAGPGTGELFF
DNA: TGTGCCTGGAAGGCGGGACCGGGCACCGGGGAGCTGTTTTTT

V: TRBV27
D: TRBD1
size: few
J: TRBJ1-5
CDR3: CASSPGQGNQPQHF
DNA: TGTGCCAGCAGTCCAGGACAGGGCAATCAGCCCCAGCATTTT